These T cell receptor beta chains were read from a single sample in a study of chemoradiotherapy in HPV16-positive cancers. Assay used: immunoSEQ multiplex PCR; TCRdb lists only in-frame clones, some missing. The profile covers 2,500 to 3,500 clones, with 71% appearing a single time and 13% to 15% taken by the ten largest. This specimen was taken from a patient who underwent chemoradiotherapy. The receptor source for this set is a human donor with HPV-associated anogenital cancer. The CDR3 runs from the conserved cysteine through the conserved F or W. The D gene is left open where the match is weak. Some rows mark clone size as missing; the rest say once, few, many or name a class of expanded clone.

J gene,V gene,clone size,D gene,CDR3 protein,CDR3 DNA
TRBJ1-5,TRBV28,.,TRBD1,CASRDEGGRGRPQHF,TGTGCCAGCAGGGACGAAGGGGGCAGGGGAAGGCCCCAGCATTTT
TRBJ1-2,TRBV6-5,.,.,CASRTNSGYTF,TGTGCCAGCAGGACAAACAGTGGCTACACCTTC
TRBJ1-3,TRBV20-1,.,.,CSARDRNTIYF,TGCAGTGCTAGAGATAGAAACACCATATATTTT
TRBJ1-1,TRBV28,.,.,CASSGRRTDKAFF,TGTGCCAGCAGTGGACGGAGGACGGACAAAGCTTTCTTT
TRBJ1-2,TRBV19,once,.,CASSIRLATYGYTF,TGTGCCAGTAGTATCAGGCTAGCGACCTATGGCTACACCTTC
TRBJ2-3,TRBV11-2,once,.,CASSFWGGRPDTQYF,TGTGCCAGCAGCTTTTGGGGGGGCCGACCAGATACGCAGTATTTT
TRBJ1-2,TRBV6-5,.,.,CASRGGGLYGYTF,TGTGCCAGCAGGGGCGGGGGCTTATATGGCTACACCTTC
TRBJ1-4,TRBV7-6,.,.,CASSLQGEKLFF,TGTGCCAGCAGCTTACAAGGTGAAAAACTGTTTTTT
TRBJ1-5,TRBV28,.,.,CASRPELYSNQPQHF,TGTGCCAGCAGGCCGGAGCTTTATAGCAATCAGCCCCAGCATTTT
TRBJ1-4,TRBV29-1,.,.,CSVEGHQGGHEKLFF,TGCAGCGTTGAAGGTCACCAGGGTGGGCACGAAAAACTGTTTTTT
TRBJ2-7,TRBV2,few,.,CASGGFRSYEQYF,TGTGCCAGTGGTGGGTTTCGGTCCTACGAGCAGTACTTC
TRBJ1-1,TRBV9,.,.,CASSVSPNTEAFF,TGTGCCAGCAGCGTTTCACCGAACACTGAAGCTTTCTTT
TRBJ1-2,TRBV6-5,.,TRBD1,CASRESRDRGRGYTF,TGTGCCAGCAGAGAGAGCCGGGACAGGGGGCGAGGCTACACCTTC
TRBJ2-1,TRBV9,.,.,CASSVEAFSYNEQFF,TGTGCCAGCAGCGTAGAGGCCTTCTCCTACAATGAGCAGTTCTTC
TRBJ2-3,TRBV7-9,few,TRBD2,CASSKTTSGGKVADTQYF,TGTGCCAGCAGCAAAACGACTAGCGGGGGGAAGGTCGCAGATACGCAGTATTTT
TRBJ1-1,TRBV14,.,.,CASSQDHPVGRAFF,TGTGCCAGCAGCCAAGATCATCCGGTGGGTCGAGCTTTCTTT
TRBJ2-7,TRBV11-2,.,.,CASSLGSYEQYF,TGTGCCAGCAGCCTAGGATCCTACGAGCAGTACTTC
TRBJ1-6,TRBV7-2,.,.,CASSLDGLYSPLHF,TGTGCCAGCAGCTTAGACGGACTATATTCACCCCTCCACTTT
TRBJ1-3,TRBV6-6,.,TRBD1,CASEGTGTEKGNTIYF,TGTGCCAGCGAAGGGACCGGGACAGAAAAAGGAAACACCATATATTTT
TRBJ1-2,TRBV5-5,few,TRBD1,CASSLAYGTANYGYTF,TGTGCCAGCAGCTTGGCATACGGGACAGCTAACTATGGCTACACCTTC
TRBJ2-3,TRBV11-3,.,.,CASSLHGPQYF,TGTGCCAGCAGCTTACATGGTCCGCAGTATTTT
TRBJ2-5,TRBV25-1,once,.,CASSGYNPGTETQYF,TGTGCCAGCAGTGGATATAACCCTGGTACAGAGACCCAGTACTTC
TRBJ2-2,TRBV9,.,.,CASSVVGNTGELFF,TGTGCCAGCAGCGTAGTTGGGAACACCGGGGAGCTGTTTTTT
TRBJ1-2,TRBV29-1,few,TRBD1,CSGTTGGFDYGYTF,TGCAGCGGGACCACAGGGGGCTTCGACTATGGCTACACCTTC
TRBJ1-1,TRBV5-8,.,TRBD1,CASSFYPTRTGNTEAFF,TGTGCCAGCAGCTTTTATCCGACAAGGACAGGGAACACTGAAGCTTTCTTT